This T cell receptor beta chain was sequenced for a study of blood T cell repertoires in COVID-19. Across the whole study: Samples representing acute and convalescent COVID-19 were sourced from the United States, Italy and Spain.

Sequenced by immunoSEQ multiplex PCR; TCRdb stores in-frame clones only, minus some. This table holds 110,000 to 150,000 clones, roughly 89% found once. CDR1 and CDR2 from the germline V gene are MNHEY and SMNVEV (reference sequence). This CDR3 is built from 13 residues. The trim removed 6 bases at V and 4 bases at J, leaving 5 bases unmatched. This receptor was taken from a man between 45 and 60 years old who had recovered from COVID-19. Specimen: PBMCs or T cells enriched from blood (not recorded which). V usage is TRBV27 and J usage is TRBJ1-2; TRBD1 aligns across 7 bases. The CDR3 reads CASRPDRAYGYTF. Here the CDR3 DNA reads TGTGCCAGCAGACCTGACAGGGCCTATGGCTACACCTTC.